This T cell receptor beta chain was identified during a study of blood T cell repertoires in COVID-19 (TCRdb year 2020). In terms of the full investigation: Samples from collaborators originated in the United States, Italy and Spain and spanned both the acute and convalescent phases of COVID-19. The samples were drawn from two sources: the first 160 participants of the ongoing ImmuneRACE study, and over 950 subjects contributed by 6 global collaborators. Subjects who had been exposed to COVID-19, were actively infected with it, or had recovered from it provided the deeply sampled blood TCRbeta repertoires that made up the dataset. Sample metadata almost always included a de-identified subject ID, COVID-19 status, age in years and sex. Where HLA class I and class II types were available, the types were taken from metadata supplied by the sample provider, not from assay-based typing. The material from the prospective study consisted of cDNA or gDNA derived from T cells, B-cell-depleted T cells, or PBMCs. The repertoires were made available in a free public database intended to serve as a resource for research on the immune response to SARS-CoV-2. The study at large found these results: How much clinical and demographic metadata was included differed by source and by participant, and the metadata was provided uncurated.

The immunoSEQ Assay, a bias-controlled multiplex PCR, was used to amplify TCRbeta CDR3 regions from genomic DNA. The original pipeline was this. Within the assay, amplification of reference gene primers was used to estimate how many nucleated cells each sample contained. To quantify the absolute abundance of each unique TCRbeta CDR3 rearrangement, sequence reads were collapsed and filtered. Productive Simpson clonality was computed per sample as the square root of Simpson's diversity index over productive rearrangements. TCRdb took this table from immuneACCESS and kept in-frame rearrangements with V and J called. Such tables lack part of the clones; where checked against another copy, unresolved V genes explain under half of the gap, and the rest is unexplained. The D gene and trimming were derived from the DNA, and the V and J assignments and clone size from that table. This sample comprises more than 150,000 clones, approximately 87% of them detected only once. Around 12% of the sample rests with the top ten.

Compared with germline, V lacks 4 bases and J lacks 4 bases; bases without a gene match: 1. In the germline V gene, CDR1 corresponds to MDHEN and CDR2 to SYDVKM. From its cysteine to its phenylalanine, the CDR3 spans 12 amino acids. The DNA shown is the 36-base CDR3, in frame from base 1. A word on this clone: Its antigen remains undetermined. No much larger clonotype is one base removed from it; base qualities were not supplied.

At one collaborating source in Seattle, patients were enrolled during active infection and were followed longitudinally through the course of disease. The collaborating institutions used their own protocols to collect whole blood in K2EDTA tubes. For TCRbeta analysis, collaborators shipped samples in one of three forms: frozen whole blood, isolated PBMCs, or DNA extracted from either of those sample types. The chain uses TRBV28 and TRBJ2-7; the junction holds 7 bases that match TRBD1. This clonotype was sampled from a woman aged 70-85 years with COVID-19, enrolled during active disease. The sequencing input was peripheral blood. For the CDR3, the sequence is CASSSGQYEQYF. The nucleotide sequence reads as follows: TGTGCCAGCAGTTCGGGACAGTACGAGCAGTACTTC.